Listed here are 24 T cell receptor beta chains from one sample, sequenced in a study of CD8+ T cells in alopecia areata. RNA extraction and reverse transcription yielded cDNA as sequencing template. TCRdb's copy holds only in-frame clones and misses some; the assay was immunoSEQ multiplex PCR. The table has 90,000 to 130,000 clones, about 60% seen once. The sample comprised NKG2D-low CD8+ T cells sorted from blood. The source is a human donor with alopecia areata.

The chain couples TRBV11-2 to TRBJ2-5; D is undetermined. Germline V lookup: CDR1 SGHAT, CDR2 FQNNGV. Trimming took off 3 bases at V and 4 bases at J, with 9 bases between the two ends. The CDR3 contains 13 residues. This CDR3 reads CASSLPQRETQYF. The DNA of the CDR3 is TGTGCCAGCAGCTTGCCACAAAGAGAGACCCAGTACTTC.

CDR3 coding DNA: TGCAGCGTGGGGGGCTTCTCTGGAAACACCATATATTTT. It codes for CSVGGFSGNTIYF. The gene calls are TRBV29-1 and TRBJ1-3, with a possible D match to TRBD1 (6 bases). The CDR3 is made up of 13 amino acids. V was trimmed by 6 bases and J by 0 bases, leaving 9 bases between them. The germline gives CDR1 SQVTM, CDR2 ANQGSEA.

In its sample, this clone was seen a few times. The J gene is TRBJ1-3, the V gene TRBV7-6; 8 bases align to TRBD1. Trimming took 4 bases from V and 0 from J; bases not matched to a gene: 5. Germline values: CDR1 SGHVS, CDR2 FNYEAQ. The CDR3 is 16 residues long. Here the CDR3 reads CASSSRQGRSGNTIYF. CDR3 in DNA: TGTGCCAGCAGCTCGAGACAGGGGCGCTCTGGAAACACCATATATTTT.

This clone was observed a handful of times. This chain links TRBV7-8 with TRBJ2-2; no firm D call. The CDR3 covers 11 residues. V lost 4 bases to trimming and J lost 5 bases, with 2 bases between them. The germline V gene encodes CDR1 SGHVS and CDR2 FQNEAQ. CDR3 loop: CASSSTGELFF. DNA of the CDR3: TGTGCCAGCAGCTCGACCGGGGAGCTGTTTTTT.

This clone was detected only once. The chain couples TRBV7-9 to TRBJ2-7; D remains unclear. Germline V gene data show CDR1 as SEHNR and CDR2 as FQNEAQ (reference sequence). V was cut by 3 bases and J by 2 bases, with 5 bases left in between. The CDR3 spans 12 residues. CDR3 loop: CASSFRAYEQYF. CDR3 DNA: TGTGCCAGCAGCTTTCGGGCCTACGAGCAGTACTTC.

This chain uses TRBV29-1 with TRBJ2-7; no reliable D call. Germline V lookup: CDR1 SQVTM, CDR2 ANQGSEA. Trimming pared 3 bases from V and 0 bases from J, leaving 9 bases between. CDR3 length: 13 amino acids. The CDR3 DNA reads as TGCAGCGTTGAGGGCAGCAGCTCCTACGAGCAGTACTTC. Translation gives CSVEGSSSYEQYF.

V and J are TRBV4-1 and TRBJ2-7, with a weak D call TRBD2 (6 bases). From germline, CDR1 is MGHRA and CDR2 YSYEKL. This CDR3 is built from 15 residues. The ends were cut back, 0 bases at V and 3 bases at J, with 12 bases in the middle. The CDR3 DNA follows: TGCGCCAGCAGCCAAGACCCAGGAGGGGTCTACGAGCAGTACTTC. Its translation: CASSQDPGGVYEQYF.

There are a few counts of this clone. V is TRBV6-5 and J is TRBJ2-7; D not certain. CDR1 MNHEY and CDR2 SVGAGI come from the germline V gene. V was pared by 2 bases and J by 3 bases, with 8 bases between. The CDR3 is 13 residues long. The CDR3 region has the DNA TGTGCCAGCAGTTACGGCGAAAACTACGAGCAGTACTTC. This codes for CASSYGENYEQYF.

The CDR3 spells CASSLDPREPHNEQFF. The CDR3 DNA reads TGTGCCAGCAGCTTAGATCCCCGGGAACCCCACAATGAGCAGTTCTTC. The chain couples TRBV11-3 to TRBJ2-1; D is perhaps TRBD2 (5 bases). CDR3 length: 16 amino acids. Per germline, CDR1 SGHNT and CDR2 YENEEA. The ends were cut back, 0 bases at V and 5 bases at J, with 14 bases in the middle.

The gene calls are TRBV29-1 and TRBJ1-2; D not resolved. CDR3 length: 13 amino acids. Trimming shortened V by 6 bases and J by 3 bases, and 14 bases separated the two germline ends. Germline V gene data show CDR1 as SQVTM and CDR2 as ANQGSEA. CDR3 in amino acids: CSVELQEYYGYTF. The CDR3 DNA follows: TGCAGCGTGGAACTTCAGGAATACTATGGCTACACCTTC.

The CDR3 DNA reads as TGTGCCAGCAGTTTAGGACTAGCGGGAGCTTCGGGGGAGCAGTACTTC. Protein: CASSLGLAGASGEQYF. The genes are TRBV28 and TRBJ2-7; 13 positions agree with TRBD2. Germline V lookup: CDR1 MDHEN, CDR2 SYDVKM. V was pared by 2 bases and J by 7 bases, with 8 bases of the junction left unmatched. The CDR3 has 16 residues.

This chain's CDR3 is CAIRGTSGRVSYNEQFF. CDR3 DNA sequence: TGTGCCATCAGGGGGACTAGCGGGAGGGTTTCCTACAATGAGCAGTTCTTC. The chain has TRBV2 and TRBJ2-1, with 16 bases lining up with TRBD2. In germline, CDR1 is SNHLY, CDR2 FYNNEI. With V trimmed by 10 bases and J by 1 base, 7 bases remained unmatched. CDR3 length: 17 amino acids.

The table lists this clone with a few counts. This chain links TRBV28 with TRBJ1-1, with D perhaps matching TRBD1 (6 bases). The V end lost 3 bases, the J end lost 6 bases, and 14 bases lay between the germline ends. This CDR3 comprises 14 residues. Germline V gene data show CDR1 as MDHEN and CDR2 as SYDVKM. The CDR3 protein is CASSFSGGAAEAFF. The CDR3 DNA reads as TGTGCCAGCAGTTTTTCTGGGGGCGCAGCTGAAGCTTTCTTT.

The chain combines TRBV15 with TRBJ2-5, with D hard to call. There are 19 residues in the CDR3. The germline CDR1 and CDR2 sequences are LNHNV and YYDKDF (reference sequence). The V gene lost 2 bases and the J gene lost 1 base, with 23 bases spanning the gap. CDR3 in DNA: TGTGCCACCAGCAGAATGAGGCGTGACCTGTGGGGTTCCCAAGAGACCCAGTACTTC. Translation: CATSRMRRDLWGSQETQYF.

The chain couples TRBV5-1 to TRBJ1-2, with D perhaps TRBD1 (5 bases). Germline V CDR1 and CDR2: SGHRS, YFSETQ. The CDR3 covers 14 residues. Trimming removed 2 bases at V and 0 bases at J, with 8 bases between. This CDR3 reads CASSLKGSNYGYTF. CDR3 DNA sequence: TGCGCCAGCAGCTTAAAGGGGTCTAACTATGGCTACACCTTC.

The CDR3 bases are TGTGCCAGCAGCTTAGCTGCCACAGATACGCAGTATTTT. Translation gives CASSLAATDTQYF. V and J are TRBV7-9 and TRBJ2-3; D is unresolved. The CDR3 loop spans 13 amino acids. V lost 0 bases to trimming and J lost 2 bases, with 3 bases between them. Germline V gene sequence: CDR1 SEHNR, CDR2 FQNEAQ (reference sequence).

The V call is TRBV6-6, the J call TRBJ1-2; a possible D gene is TRBD1 (5 bases). Germline CDR1 and CDR2: MNHNY and SVGAGI (reference sequence). CDR3 length: 12 residues. The V end lost 5 bases, the J end lost 8 bases, and 12 bases lay between the germline ends. The CDR3 DNA is TGTGCCAGCAGTAGCAGGGAACCCGGCTACACCTTC. As protein: CASSSREPGYTF.

This chain links TRBV5-6 with TRBJ1-2, with no clear D. Germline V gives CDR1 SGHDT, CDR2 YYEEEE. The CDR3 consists of 14 residues. V was trimmed by 0 bases and J by 4 bases, leaving 10 bases between them. The DNA of the CDR3 is TGTGCCAGCAGCTTGGGATCAGTTCCCTATGGCTACACCTTC. Residues: CASSLGSVPYGYTF.

The sample holds one count of this clone. This chain connects TRBV9 to TRBJ2-1, with 10 bases matching TRBD2. The germline CDR1 and CDR2 sequences are SGDLS and YYNGEE. The CDR3 runs to 19 residues. V lost 3 bases and J lost 0; bases outside the gene matches: 12. DNA for the CDR3: TGTGCCAGCAGCGGAGCGGGGGGGGACGGGAAGGGCTCCTACAATGAGCAGTTCTTC. Encoded protein: CASSGAGGDGKGSYNEQFF.

This clone was observed a single time. CDR3 nucleotide sequence: TGTGCCATCAGGAAGGCTAGCGGGATTTTCGAGCAGTACTTC. This sequence encodes CAIRKASGIFEQYF. V is TRBV10-3 and J is TRBJ2-7; 9 nucleotides align to TRBD2. Germline V lookup: CDR1 ENHRY, CDR2 SYGVKD. The V gene end was trimmed by 6 bases and the J gene end by 6 bases; junction bases not matched to a gene: 9. The CDR3 is made up of 14 amino acids.

Here the CDR3 DNA reads TGTGCCAGCAGCCAACGGGGGGGCACCTATGGCTACACCTTC. It encodes CASSQRGGTYGYTF. V usage is TRBV14 and J usage is TRBJ1-2, with a tentative D call TRBD1 (6 bases). Germline CDR1 SGHDN, CDR2 FVKESK. V dropped 2 bases and J dropped 4 bases, with 11 bases sitting between them. The CDR3 covers 14 residues.

This clone was observed a single time. At one end, the junction sequence differs from germline, possibly due to a read error. In DNA form, the CDR3 reads TGTGCCAGCAGCGTAGATCGTGGAGGCGCGGCCTTC. This encodes CASSVDRGGAAF. The chain joins TRBV9 to TRBJ1-2; D not certain. The CDR3 spans 12 residues. The germline V gene has CDR1 SGDLS and CDR2 YYNGEE.

The CDR3 protein is CASSSLAGGPTDTQYF. CDR3 sequence (DNA): TGTGCCAGCAGTTCGCTAGCGGGAGGGCCTACAGATACGCAGTATTTT. The rearrangement uses TRBV6-6 and TRBJ2-3, with 12 positions matching TRBD2. From germline, CDR1 is MNHNY and CDR2 SVGAGI (reference sequence). There are 16 residues in the CDR3. V was pared by 4 bases and J by 3 bases, with 5 bases of the junction left unmatched.

This clone was counted only a few times. This rearrangement joins TRBV7-3 to TRBJ2-7, with 8 bases aligning to TRBD2. The ends lost 2 bases at V and 0 bases at J; junction bases unmatched: 3. Germline V gene data show CDR1 as SGHTA and CDR2 as FQGTGA. The CDR3 runs to 15 residues. The CDR3 nucleotides read TGTGCCAGCAGCTTATCGGGAGGGTTCTCCTACGAGCAGTACTTC. Protein product: CASSLSGGFSYEQYF.